The clone carrying this T cell receptor beta chain was seen at least ten times. This may come from a read error, since a much larger clone is one base off. These data originate in a study of blood T cells in healthy people across ages. Using a J-beta primer mix together with a sample-barcoded 5' primer, a second PCR was run for about 6 to 11 cycles. TCRdb reprocessed the 5' RACE reads via MiXCR and lists one record per CDR3 protein. The sample lists some 940,000 distinct CDR3 sequences; roughly 28% were seen once. Germline CDR1 SQVTM, CDR2 ANQGSEA. CDR3 size: 17 residues. The data were also submitted as part of a second study, on T cells of mothers and their children.

The rearrangement links TRBV29-1 to TRBJ2-6, with TRBD1 identical over 7 bases. Material for sequencing was blood. This receptor was identified in a woman between 40 and 55 years old in good health. Here the CDR3 DNA reads TGCAGCGTTGTTCTCAATCGGGACAGTGCTGGGGCCAACGTCCGGACTTTC. As protein: CSVVLNRDSAGANVRTF.